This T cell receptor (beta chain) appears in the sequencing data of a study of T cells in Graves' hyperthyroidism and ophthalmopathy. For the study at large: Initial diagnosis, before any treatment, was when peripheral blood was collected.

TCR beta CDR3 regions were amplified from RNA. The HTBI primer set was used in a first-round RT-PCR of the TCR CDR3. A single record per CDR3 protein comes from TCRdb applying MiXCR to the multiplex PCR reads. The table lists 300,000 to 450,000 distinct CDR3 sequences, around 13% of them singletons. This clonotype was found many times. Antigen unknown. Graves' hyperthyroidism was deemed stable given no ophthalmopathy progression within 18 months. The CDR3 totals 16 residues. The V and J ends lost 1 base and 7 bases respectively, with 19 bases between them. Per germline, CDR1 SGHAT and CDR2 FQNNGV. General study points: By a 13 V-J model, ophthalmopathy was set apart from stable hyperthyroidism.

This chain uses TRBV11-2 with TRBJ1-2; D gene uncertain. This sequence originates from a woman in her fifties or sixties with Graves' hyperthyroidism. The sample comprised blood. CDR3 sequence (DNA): TGTGCCAGCAGCTTAGGACCCCGAGCCTGGGGAACTGGCTACACCTTC. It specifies CASSLGPRAWGTGYTF.